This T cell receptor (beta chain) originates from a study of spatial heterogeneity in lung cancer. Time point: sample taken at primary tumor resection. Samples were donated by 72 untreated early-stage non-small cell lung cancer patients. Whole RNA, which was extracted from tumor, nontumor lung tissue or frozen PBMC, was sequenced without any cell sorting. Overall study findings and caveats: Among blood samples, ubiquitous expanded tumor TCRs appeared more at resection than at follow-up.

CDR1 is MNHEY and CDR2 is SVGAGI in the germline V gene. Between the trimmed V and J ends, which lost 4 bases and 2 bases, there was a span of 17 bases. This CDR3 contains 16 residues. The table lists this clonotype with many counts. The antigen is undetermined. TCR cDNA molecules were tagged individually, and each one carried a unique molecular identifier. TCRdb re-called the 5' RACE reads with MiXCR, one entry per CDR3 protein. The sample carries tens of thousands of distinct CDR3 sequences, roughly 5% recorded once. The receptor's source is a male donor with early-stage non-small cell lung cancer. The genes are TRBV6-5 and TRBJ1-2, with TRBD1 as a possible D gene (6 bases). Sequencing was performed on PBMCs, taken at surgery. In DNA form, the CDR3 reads TGTGCCAGCAGTTCCCTCGGAAGGGGGACCAACTATGGCTACACCTTC. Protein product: CASSSLGRGTNYGYTF.